This T cell receptor (beta chain) was recorded in a study of cytomegalovirus exposure and HLA in healthy donors. Sequenced by immunoSEQ multiplex PCR; TCRdb stores in-frame clones only, minus some. The repertoire holds some 230,000 clones, with 90% to 95% as singletons. Germline V gene data show CDR1 as SGHNT and CDR2 as YYREEE (reference sequence). Deletions cut 2 bases from V and 2 bases from J, with 9 bases between. The CDR3 covers 14 residues. The sample comprised PBMCs. J is TRBJ2-3 and V is TRBV5-4; a weak D match, TRBD2 (6 bases). The clonotype was recovered from a woman between 18 and 29 years old in good health and CMV-seronegative. Here the CDR3 DNA reads TGTGCCAGCAGCTTTGGACTACTCACAGATACGCAGTATTTT. Encoded protein: CASSFGLLTDTQYF.